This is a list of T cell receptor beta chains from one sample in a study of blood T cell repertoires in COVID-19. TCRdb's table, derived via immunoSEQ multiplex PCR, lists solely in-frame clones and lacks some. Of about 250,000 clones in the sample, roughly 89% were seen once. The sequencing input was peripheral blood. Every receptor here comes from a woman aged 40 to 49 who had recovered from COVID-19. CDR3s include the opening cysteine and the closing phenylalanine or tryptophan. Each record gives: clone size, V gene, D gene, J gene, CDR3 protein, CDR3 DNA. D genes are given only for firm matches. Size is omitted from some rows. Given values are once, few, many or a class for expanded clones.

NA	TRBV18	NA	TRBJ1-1	CASSPSARGGPEAFF	TGTGCCAGCTCACCATCAGCCCGGGGGGGGCCTGAAGCTTTCTTT
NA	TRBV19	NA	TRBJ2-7	CATEGHTTGEQYF	TGTGCCACGGAGGGTCACACTACGGGGGAGCAGTACTTC
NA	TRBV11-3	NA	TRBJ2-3	CASSFGPTSGGDTQYF	TGTGCCAGCAGCTTCGGTCCCACCTCCGGGGGAGATACGCAATATTTT
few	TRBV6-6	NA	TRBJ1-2	CASTTGSYGYTF	TGTGCCAGCACGACAGGAAGCTATGGCTACACCTTC
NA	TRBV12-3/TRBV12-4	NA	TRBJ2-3	CASSLSSDTQYF	TGTGCCAGCAGTTTAAGCTCAGATACGCAGTATTTT
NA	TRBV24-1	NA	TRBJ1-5	CATSDSGIIQPQHF	TGTGCCACCAGTGATTCGGGGATTATACAGCCCCAGCATTTT
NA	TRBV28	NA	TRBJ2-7	CASSFWGGQRYEQYF	TGTGCCAGCAGTTTTTGGGGAGGACAACGTTACGAGCAGTACTTC
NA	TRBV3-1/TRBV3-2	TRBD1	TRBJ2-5	CASSQALRGDRGETQYF	TGTGCCAGCAGCCAAGCCTTAAGAGGGGACAGGGGTGAGACCCAGTACTTC
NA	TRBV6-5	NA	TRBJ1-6	CASSFGARGNSPLHF	TGTGCCAGCAGTTTTGGGGCCAGGGGCAATTCACCCCTCCACTTT
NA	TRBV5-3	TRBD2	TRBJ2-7	CARSPIAGRYSYEQYF	TGTGCCAGAAGCCCTATAGCGGGGAGATACTCCTACGAGCAGTACTTC
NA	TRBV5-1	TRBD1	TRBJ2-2	CASSDRSPGQGATGELFF	TGCGCCAGCAGCGACAGATCTCCGGGACAGGGGGCGACCGGGGAGCTGTTTTTT
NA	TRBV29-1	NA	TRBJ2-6	CSVEDPRGVLTF	TGCAGCGTTGAAGATCCTAGGGGAGTCCTGACTTTC
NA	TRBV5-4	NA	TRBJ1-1	CASSLVVRGLGDPTEAFF	TGTGCCAGCAGCTTGGTTGTTAGGGGGTTGGGGGATCCCACTGAAGCTTTCTTT
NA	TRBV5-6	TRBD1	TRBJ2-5	CASSYGYDRGRRETQYF	TGTGCCAGCAGCTACGGATACGACAGGGGTCGCCGAGAGACCCAGTACTTC
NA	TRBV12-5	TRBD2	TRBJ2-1	CASGLVGGTSGNLSYNEQFF	TGTGCTAGTGGTTTGGTCGGGGGGACTAGCGGGAATCTCTCCTACAATGAGCAGTTCTTC
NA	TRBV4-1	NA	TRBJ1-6	CASSQGSGPMGSPLHF	TGCGCCAGCAGCCAAGGTTCGGGTCCGATGGGTTCACCCCTCCACTTT
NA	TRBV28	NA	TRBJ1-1	CASSAGDKRAEAFF	TGTGCCAGCAGTGCGGGTGACAAGCGGGCTGAAGCTTTCTTT
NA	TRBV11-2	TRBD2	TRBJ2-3	CASSSGGSTDTQYF	TGTGCCAGCAGCTCGGGGGGAAGCACAGATACGCAGTATTTT
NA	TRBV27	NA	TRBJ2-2	CASKNREAGELFF	TGTGCCAGCAAGAACAGGGAAGCCGGGGAGCTGTTTTTT
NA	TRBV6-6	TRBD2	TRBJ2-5	CASSLHLAGLSETQYF	TGTGCCAGCAGTTTGCACCTAGCGGGACTCTCGGAGACCCAGTACTTC
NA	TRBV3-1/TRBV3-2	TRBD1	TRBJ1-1	CASSHNLGQGRRSTEAFF	TGTGCCAGCAGCCACAACCTTGGACAGGGGCGGAGAAGCACTGAAGCTTTCTTT
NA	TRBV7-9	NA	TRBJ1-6	CASSPQGAGSPLHF	TGTGCCAGCAGCCCACAAGGGGCAGGTTCACCCCTCCACTTT
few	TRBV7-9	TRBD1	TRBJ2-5	CASRQGDQETQYF	TGTGCCAGCAGGCAGGGGGATCAAGAGACCCAGTACTTC
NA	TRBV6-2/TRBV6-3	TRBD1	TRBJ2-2	CASSYSDRGLGELFF	TGTGCCAGCAGTTACTCCGACAGGGGGCTTGGGGAGCTGTTTTTT
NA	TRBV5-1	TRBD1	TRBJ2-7	CASHPGGWSVHEQYF	TGCGCCAGTCACCCAGGGGGATGGTCGGTACACGAGCAGTACTTC
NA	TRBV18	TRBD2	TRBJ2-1	CASSPILAGVGNEQFF	TGTGCCAGCTCACCAATCCTAGCGGGAGTGGGTAATGAGCAGTTCTTC
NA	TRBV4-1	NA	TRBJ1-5	CASSQQGLGQPQHF	TGCGCCAGCAGCCAACAGGGTTTGGGACAGCCCCAGCATTTT
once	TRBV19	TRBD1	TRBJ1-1	CASSTSRGSAEAFF	TGTGCCAGTTCAACCTCCAGGGGGTCCGCTGAAGCTTTCTTT
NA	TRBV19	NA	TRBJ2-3	CASSIDRVPISSTDTQYF	TGTGCCAGTAGTATAGATCGGGTCCCAATTTCTAGCACAGATACGCAGTATTTT
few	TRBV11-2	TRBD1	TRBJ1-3	CASSLARGGDWGNTIYF	TGTGCCAGCAGCTTAGCTCGAGGGGGCGATTGGGGAAACACCATATATTTT
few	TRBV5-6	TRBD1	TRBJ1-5	CASSLYRGMGNQPQHF	TGTGCCAGCAGCTTGTACAGGGGGATGGGCAATCAGCCCCAGCATTTT
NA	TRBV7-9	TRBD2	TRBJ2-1	CASSLVPSGGRNEQFF	TGTGCCAGCAGCTTAGTCCCTAGCGGAGGGAGGAATGAGCAGTTCTTC
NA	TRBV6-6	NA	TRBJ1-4	CASSLSPDFEKLFF	TGTGCCAGCAGCCTAAGCCCTGATTTTGAAAAACTGTTTTTT
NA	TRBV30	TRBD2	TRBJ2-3	CAWSVRAGGRTDTQYF	TGTGCCTGGAGTGTACGGGCGGGGGGGCGTACAGATACGCAGTATTTT
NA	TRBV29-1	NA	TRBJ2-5	CSVAGKGTQYF	TGCAGCGTTGCCGGGAAAGGGACCCAGTACTTC
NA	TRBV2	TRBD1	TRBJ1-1	CASMDRAKTEAFF	TGTGCCAGCATGGACAGGGCGAAGACTGAAGCTTTCTTT
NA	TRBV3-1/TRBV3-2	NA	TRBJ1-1	CASRNGAAEAFF	TGTGCCAGCAGGAATGGGGCTGCTGAAGCTTTCTTT
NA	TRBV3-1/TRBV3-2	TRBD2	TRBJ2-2	CASSQTLGLAGGNTGELFF	TGTGCCAGCAGCCAAACTTTGGGACTAGCGGGGGGGAACACCGGGGAGCTGTTTTTT
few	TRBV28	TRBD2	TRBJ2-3	CASSSRTSGTDTQYF	TGTGCCAGCAGTTCGAGGACTAGCGGCACAGATACGCAGTATTTT
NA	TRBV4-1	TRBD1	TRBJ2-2	CASSRTGTGGRGGELFF	TGCGCCAGCAGCCGGACCGGGACAGGGGGCAGGGGCGGGGAGCTGTTTTTT
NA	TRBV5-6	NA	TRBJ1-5	CASSSTAGQPQHF	TGTGCCAGCAGCTCGACGGCCGGGCAGCCCCAGCATTTT
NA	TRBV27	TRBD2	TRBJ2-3	CASSFAGGHTDTQYF	TGTGCCAGCAGTTTCGCGGGAGGGCACACAGATACGCAGTATTTT